The sequence of this T cell receptor beta chain was determined in a study of patients and donors after allogeneic stem cell transplantation. CDR3 size: 14 residues. TCRdb itself ran the RT-PCR reads through MiXCR, one entry per CDR3 protein. In the table there are roughly 250,000 distinct CDR3 sequences, 11% to 15% of which are singletons. The V gene is TRBV21-1, the J gene TRBJ2-7. TRBV21-1 is a listed pseudogene. The source is a human donor who was either an allogeneic HSCT recipient or a stem cell or donor lymphocyte infusion donor (not recorded which). It is not recorded whose cells these are; they may come from a transplant donor. Sequencing was performed on blood, either unsorted or a sorted T cell fraction (not recorded which). Here the CDR3 DNA reads TGTGCCAGCAGCAAAGATTTCACCTCCCACGAGCAGTACTTC. This translates into CASSKDFTSHEQYF.